This T cell receptor (beta chain) stems from a study of beta chain features in type 1 diabetes. Findings and limits, study-wide: Reduced insertions and increased deletions marked VDJ junctions in type 1 diabetes patients. Shortening that was moderate but significant affected the TCRB CDR3s of Type 1 diabetes patients in all four CD4+ subsets.

CDR3 size: 16 residues. Germline V gene data show CDR1 as ENHRY and CDR2 as SYGVKD. V gave up 4 bases and J gave up 0 bases, with 16 bases separating them. In this sample, this clone turned up a few times. Its antigen is undetermined. The sequenced template was cDNA made from the entire isolated RNA. Sequencing was performed with immunoSEQ multiplex PCR; in TCRdb, only in-frame clones are kept and a portion is missing. The table lists about 650,000 clones, roughly 12% of them singletons, with more than 0.095% in the top ten. The sequence was collected from a man under 40 with type 1 diabetes. V and J are TRBV10-3 and TRBJ2-7; D possibly corresponds to TRBD1 (6 bases). Sequencing used naive CD4+ T cells from blood. CDR3 loop: CAISASTGRSSYEQYF. In DNA form, the CDR3 reads TGTGCCATCAGTGCATCGACAGGTAGGAGCTCCTACGAGCAGTACTTC.